This T cell receptor beta chain was recorded in a study of T cell clonality in common variable immunodeficiency. Overall study findings and caveats: Fewer deletions and N-nucleotide insertions were reportedly seen in common variable immunodeficiency TCR beta sequences. Compared with controls, CVID subjects had fewer shared TCRbeta clones.

The V end lost 1 base, the J end lost 7 bases, and 8 bases lay between the germline ends. The germline V gene has CDR1 DFQATT and CDR2 SNEGSKA (reference sequence). The CDR3 totals 13 residues. Control and CVID samples contributed equal amounts of genomic DNA. The repertoire was sequenced with immunoSEQ multiplex PCR; TCRdb's copy has only in-frame clones and lacks some. The sample holds 15,000 to 20,000 clones, and no clone turns up only once. In its sample, this clone was seen many times. The target antigen is unknown. With the read ending 3 residues before the CDR3 end, the germline J gene is used to fill in that end.

This TCR derives from a human donor with common variable immunodeficiency. V is TRBV20-1 and J is TRBJ1-6; tentative D call: TRBD1 (6 bases). The sample taken for sequencing was peripheral blood mononuclear cells. CDR3: CSARAGANSPLHF. The CDR3 bases that were read are TGCAGTGCTAGAGCAGGGGCGAATTCACCC.